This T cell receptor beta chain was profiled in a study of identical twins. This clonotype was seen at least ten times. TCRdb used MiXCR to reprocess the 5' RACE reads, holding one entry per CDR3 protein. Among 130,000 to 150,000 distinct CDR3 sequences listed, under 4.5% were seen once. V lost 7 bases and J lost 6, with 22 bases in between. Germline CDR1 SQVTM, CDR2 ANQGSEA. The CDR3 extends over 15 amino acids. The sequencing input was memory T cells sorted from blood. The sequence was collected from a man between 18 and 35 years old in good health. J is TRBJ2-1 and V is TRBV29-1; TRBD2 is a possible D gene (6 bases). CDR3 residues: CSATAGTAGFNEQFF. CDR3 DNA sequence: TGCAGCGCTACGGCGGGAACCGCGGGATTCAATGAGCAGTTCTTC.